This record looks at one T cell receptor beta chain sequence and its context. The antigen is unknown. The entry originates in a study of CD8 T cells in ankylosing spondylitis. General study points: Within matched ankylosing spondylitis synovial fluid, disease-linked clones were reportedly significantly enriched. Disease-linked clones displayed a CD8+ phenotype and appeared relatively rarely in peripheral blood. In synovial fluid and blood from reactive arthritis, some motif variants were previously reported.

A quantitative 5'-RACE method, one with molecular barcodes, was used to make TCR beta libraries. TCRdb re-analysed the 5' RACE reads in MiXCR, keeping a single row per CDR3 protein. The sample yields about 160,000 distinct CDR3 sequences, approximately 20% seen once. CDR1 and CDR2 from the germline V gene are MNHEY and SVGEGT. The trim removed 1 base at V and 2 bases at J, leaving 4 bases unmatched. The CDR3 is made up of 16 amino acids. The sequencing sample was made of blood, either unsorted or a sorted T cell fraction (not recorded which). The TCR was taken from a male donor with ankylosing spondylitis or in good health (not recorded which). The chain has TRBV6-2 or TRBV6-3 and TRBJ2-7; 11 nucleotides align to TRBD2. CDR3 protein: CASSYWSSGRAYEQYF. CDR3 nucleotides: TGTGCCAGCAGTTACTGGAGTAGCGGGAGGGCCTACGAGCAGTACTTC.